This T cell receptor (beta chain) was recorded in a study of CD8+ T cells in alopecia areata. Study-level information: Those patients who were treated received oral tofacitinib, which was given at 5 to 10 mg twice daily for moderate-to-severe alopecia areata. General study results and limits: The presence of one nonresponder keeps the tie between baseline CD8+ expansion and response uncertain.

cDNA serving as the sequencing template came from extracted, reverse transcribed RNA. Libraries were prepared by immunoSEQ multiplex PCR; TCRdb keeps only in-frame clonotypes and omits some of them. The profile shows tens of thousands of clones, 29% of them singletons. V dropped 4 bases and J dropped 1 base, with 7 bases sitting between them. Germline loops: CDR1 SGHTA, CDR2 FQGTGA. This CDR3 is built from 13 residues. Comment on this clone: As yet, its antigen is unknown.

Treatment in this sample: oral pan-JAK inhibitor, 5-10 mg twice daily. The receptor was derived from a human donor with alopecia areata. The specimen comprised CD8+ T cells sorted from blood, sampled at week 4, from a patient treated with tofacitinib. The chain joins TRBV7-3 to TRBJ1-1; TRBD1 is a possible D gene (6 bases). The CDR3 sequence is CASSSRGNTEAFF. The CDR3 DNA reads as TGTGCCAGCAGCTCCAGGGGGAACACTGAAGCTTTCTTT.